The 3 T cell receptor beta chains listed next were all sequenced from one sample in a study of blood T cell repertoires in COVID-19 (dated by TCRdb to 2020 to 2021). To prepare the library, the immunoSEQ multiplex PCR assay was applied. Here the immuneACCESS table is served through TCRdb, limited to in-frame sequences with V and J called. Missing clones are a known gap in these copies; in checked studies unresolved V genes cover under half, and the rest lacks a known reason. Counted in this sample were about 220,000 clones; 75% to 90% of them appeared once. The leading ten clones occupy over 3% of the sample. Sequenced: peripheral blood. The receptors stem from a woman aged 25 to 39 who had recovered from COVID-19.

This clone came up a few times. The V and J genes are TRBV19 and TRBJ1-6; D unclear. Germline assignment: CDR1 LNHDA and CDR2 SQIVND (reference sequence). The CDR3 is 16 amino acids. V was pared by 3 bases and J by 6 bases, with 15 bases between. The CDR3 DNA reads TGTGCCAGTAGTATCTCACGGACGGGATTTAATTCACCCCTCCACTTT. It translates to CASSISRTGFNSPLHF.

The chain employs TRBV16 and TRBJ2-7; D might be TRBD1 (5 bases). Per germline, CDR1 KGHSY and CDR2 FQNENV. Deletions cut 0 bases from V and 0 bases from J, with 9 bases between. The CDR3 contains 15 residues. DNA of the CDR3: TGTGCCAGCAGCCAATCTCCAGGGTTCTCCTACGAGCAGTACTTC. Translation gives CASSQSPGFSYEQYF.

This chain uses TRBV9 with TRBJ1-2; 7 positions agree with TRBD1. This CDR3 spans 14 amino acids. Germline V lookup: CDR1 SGDLS, CDR2 YYNGEE. V lost 4 bases and J lost 4; bases outside the gene matches: 7. CDR3 protein: CASSPGDSLYGYTF. CDR3 DNA: TGTGCCAGCAGCCCCGGGGACAGCCTCTATGGCTACACCTTC.